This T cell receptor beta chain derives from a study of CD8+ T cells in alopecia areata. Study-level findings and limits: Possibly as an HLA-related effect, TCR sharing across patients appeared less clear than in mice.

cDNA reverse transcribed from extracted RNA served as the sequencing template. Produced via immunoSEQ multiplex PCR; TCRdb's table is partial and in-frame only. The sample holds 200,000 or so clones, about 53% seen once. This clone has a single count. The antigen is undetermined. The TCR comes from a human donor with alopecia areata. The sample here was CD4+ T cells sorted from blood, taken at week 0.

Written as DNA, the CDR3 is TGCAGCGTTGATACCGGGACTCGAGGAACTGAAGCTTTCTTT. Translated: CSVDTGTRGTEAFF. The J gene is TRBJ1-1, the V gene TRBV29-1, with D perhaps TRBD1 (5 bases). Germline V lookup: CDR1 SQVTM, CDR2 ANQGSEA. The V end lost 3 bases, the J end lost 5 bases, and 16 bases lay between the germline ends. The CDR3 has 14 residues.